One sample yielded the 16 T cell receptor beta chains listed below, sequenced in a study of CD8+ T cells in alopecia areata. Extraction of RNA preceded its reverse transcription into cDNA, which served as the sequencing template. TCRdb keeps only in-frame clones here, not all; method: immunoSEQ multiplex PCR. The repertoire holds almost 35,000 clones, with roughly 53% as singletons. Input material: NKG2D-high CD8+ T cells sorted from blood. These receptor sequences come from a human donor with alopecia areata.

The rearrangement joins TRBV7-9 to TRBJ2-7; D not certain. Trimming took 4 bases from V and 7 from J, leaving 8 bases between them. Germline assignment: CDR1 SEHNR and CDR2 FQNEAQ (reference sequence). CDR3 length: 11 residues. DNA for the CDR3: TGTGCCAGCAGCTCCCCTCGGGAGCAGTACTTC. Translated: CASSSPREQYF.

The chain combines TRBV4-2 with TRBJ2-7, with D perhaps TRBD1 or TRBD2 (5 bases each). V was clipped by 0 bases and J by 1 base, with 10 bases between them. The CDR3 runs to 15 residues. Per germline, CDR1 LGHNA and CDR2 YNFKEQ. The CDR3 coding sequence is TGTGCCAGCAGCCAAGAGGGTGGGGGTTCCTACGAGCAGTACTTC. As protein: CASSQEGGGSYEQYF.

Notes on this clone: Other DNA sequences in the sample encode the same CDR3. The chain combines TRBV9 with TRBJ2-2; maybe TRBD1 (5 bases). CDR1 is SGDLS and CDR2 is YYNGEE in the germline V gene. The CDR3 length is 14 residues. V was pared by 3 bases and J by 3 bases, with 9 bases between. The CDR3 region has the DNA TGTGCCAGCAGCGCCAGGGATTACACCGGGGAGCTGTTTTTT. Translated, it gives CASSARDYTGELFF.

V gene TRBV5-6 combines with J gene TRBJ1-2, with 8 bases aligning to TRBD1. V dropped 4 bases and J dropped 5; count of bases not matched to a gene: 10. The germline V gene encodes CDR1 SGHDT and CDR2 YYEEEE. The CDR3 runs to 15 residues. The CDR3 region has the DNA TGTGCCAGCAGCCTTCGAGGACAGGGACGATATGGCTACACCTTC. Protein product: CASSLRGQGRYGYTF. The full variable domain, its missing parts supplied by reference TRBV5-6 and TRBJ1-2, is DAGVTQSPTHLIKTRGQQVTLRCSPKSGHDTVSWYQQALGQGPQFIFQYYEEEERQRGNFPDRFSGHQFPNYSSELNVNALLLGDSALYLCASSLRGQGRYGYTFGSGTRLTVV.

V gene TRBV30 combines with J gene TRBJ1-1, with D unclear. The length of the CDR3 is 12 residues. Germline values: CDR1 GTSNPN, CDR2 SVGIG (reference sequence). V was pared by 1 base and J by 4 bases, with 7 bases between. The CDR3: CAWSGAGTEAFF. CDR3 DNA sequence: TGTGCCTGGAGTGGGGCGGGCACTGAAGCTTTCTTT.

This clone came up a few times. This sequence joins TRBV29-1 and TRBJ2-2, with 7 bases aligning to TRBD1. This CDR3 is built from 13 residues. The ends lost 7 bases at V and 3 bases at J; junction bases unmatched: 5. Germline CDR1 reads SQVTM; CDR2 reads ANQGSEA. CDR3 bases: TGCAGCGGAAGACAGGGATACACCGGGGAGCTGTTTTTT. Encoded protein: CSGRQGYTGELFF.

The chain uses TRBV5-6 and TRBJ2-1; D could derive from TRBD1 or TRBD2 (5 bases each). The CDR3 extends over 17 amino acids. The germline CDR1 and CDR2 sequences are SGHDT and YYEEEE. The V and J ends lost 2 bases and 2 bases respectively, with 17 bases between them. The chain's CDR3 is CASSFSRDGGPYNEQFF. The CDR3 nucleotides read TGTGCCAGCAGCTTTAGTCGGGACGGAGGCCCCTACAATGAGCAGTTCTTC. Drawing the rest from reference TRBV5-6 and TRBJ2-1, the complete variable domain is DAGVTQSPTHLIKTRGQQVTLRCSPKSGHDTVSWYQQALGQGPQFIFQYYEEEERQRGNFPDRFSGHQFPNYSSELNVNALLLGDSALYLCASSFSRDGGPYNEQFFGPGTRLTVL.

A note on this clone: One base away lies a much larger clone, so this may be a sequencing read error. The chain employs TRBV5-4 and TRBJ2-3; no definite D call. The germline CDR1 and CDR2 sequences are SGHNT and YYREEE (reference sequence). The CDR3 loop spans 12 amino acids. The V end was cut by 1 base, the J end by 0 bases, with 0 bases between. CDR3 sequence: CASSLSTDTQYF. In DNA, the CDR3 is TGTGCCAGCAGCTTGAGCACAGATACGCAGTATTTT.

This rearrangement joins TRBV4-1 to TRBJ2-1; perhaps TRBD2 as D (6 bases). The germline V gene encodes CDR1 MGHRA and CDR2 YSYEKL. There are 15 residues in the CDR3. V was trimmed by 8 bases and J by 6 bases, leaving 20 bases between them. The DNA for the CDR3 is TGCGCCAGCTGCGGGGACCCCCTGGGTGTCAATGAGCAGTTCTTC. It encodes CASCGDPLGVNEQFF.

The chain couples TRBV7-8 to TRBJ2-1, with a possible D match to TRBD2 (6 bases). The V end was cut by 4 bases, the J end by 4 bases, with 20 bases between. Per the germline V gene, CDR1 is SGHVS and CDR2 is FQNEAQ. The CDR3 has 17 amino acids. CDR3 DNA sequence: TGTGCCAGCAGCTGGGGAGTCGGGAGAGAGACTTACAATGAGCAGTTCTTC. Translating gives CASSWGVGRETYNEQFF.

The rearrangement joins TRBV13 to TRBJ2-1; D is undetermined. Trimming took off 2 bases at V and 3 bases at J, with 5 bases between the two ends. This CDR3 has 13 amino acids. Per the germline V gene, CDR1 is PRHDT and CDR2 is FYEKMQ (reference sequence). The CDR3 DNA reads TGTGCCAGCAGCTTACGGCTCTACAATGAGCAGTTCTTC. The encoded protein is CASSLRLYNEQFF.

The V gene is TRBV5-4, the J gene TRBJ1-1, with 9 positions matching TRBD1. CDR1 and CDR2 from the germline V gene are SGHNT and YYREEE (reference sequence). Trimming took 0 bases from V and 2 from J; bases not matched to a gene: 2. The CDR3 runs 15 residues. CDR3 loop: CASSLGTGVNTEAFF. The CDR3 DNA reads as TGTGCCAGCAGCTTGGGGACAGGGGTCAACACTGAAGCTTTCTTT.

The chain combines TRBV27 with TRBJ2-1; D is perhaps TRBD2 (6 bases). This CDR3 contains 13 residues. CDR1 is MNHEY, CDR2 SMNVEV, per germline (reference sequence). Trimming took 6 bases from V and 3 from J, leaving 9 bases between them. CDR3 DNA sequence: TGTGCCAGCAGCCTGGGACTCTACAATGAGCAGTTCTTC. Translated, it gives CASSLGLYNEQFF.

The chain joins TRBV18 to TRBJ1-2; D gene unclear. V gave up 0 bases and J gave up 1 base, with 3 bases separating them. CDR1 is KGHSH and CDR2 is LQKENI in the germline V gene. The CDR3 covers 13 residues. The CDR3 is CASSPPDNYGYTF. CDR3 bases: TGTGCCAGCTCACCACCGGATAACTATGGCTACACCTTC.

The gene calls are TRBV13 and TRBJ2-7; 8 bases match TRBD2. Germline V gene data show CDR1 as PRHDT and CDR2 as FYEKMQ (reference sequence). The CDR3 extends over 15 amino acids. With V trimmed by 5 bases and J by 2 bases, 8 bases remained unmatched. The CDR3 sequence: CASSPSGTRTYEQYF. The DNA for the CDR3 is TGTGCCAGCAGCCCGTCCGGGACTAGGACCTACGAGCAGTACTTC. The full variable domain, with the rest looked up from reference TRBV13 and TRBJ2-7, is AAGVIQSPRHLIKEKRETATLKCYPIPRHDTVYWYQQGPGQDPQFLISFYEKMQSDKGSIPDRFSAQQFSDYHSELNMSSLELGDSALYFCASSPSGTRTYEQYFGPGTRLTVT.

J is TRBJ2-3 and V is TRBV4-3, with TRBD2 matching over 8 bases. The junction had 14 bases not matched to a gene; V was cut back by 4 bases and J by 5 bases. CDR3 size: 17 residues. Germline V lookup: CDR1 LGHNA, CDR2 YSLEER. The CDR3 DNA sequence: TGCGCCAGCAGCCCGAGGGAAAGCGGGGGCCGACTAGATACGCAGTATTTT. It encodes CASSPRESGGRLDTQYF.